The source of this T cell receptor beta chain is a study of T cell responses to AZD1222 COVID-19 vaccine. The method was immunoSEQ multiplex PCR; TCRdb's version includes in-frame clones alone and lacks a portion of them. The sample holds about 150,000 clones, more than 85% seen once. The CDR3 has 16 residues. V was clipped by 4 bases and J by 1 base, with 16 bases between them. Germline lookup yields CDR1 SNHLY and CDR2 FYNNEI. The gene calls are TRBV2 and TRBJ1-2; D is possibly TRBD1 (5 bases). The sequenced sample was peripheral blood, obtained 28 days after the second AZD1222 dose. The sequence came from an adult who received the AZD1222 COVID-19 vaccine. The CDR3 DNA follows: TGTGCCAGCAGTGTAACTCCGACAGCCCATAACTATGGCTACACCTTC. Protein product: CASSVTPTAHNYGYTF.